A selection of T cell receptor beta chains follows, all from one sample in a study of vaccination and CD4 T cells after COVID-19. TCRdb ran MiXCR on the PCR reads and lists one entry per CDR3 protein. The sample lists about 27,000 distinct CDR3 sequences; roughly 60% were seen once. These receptors lack a known antigen. The source was CD4+ T cells from blood, cultured in vitro, collected after SARS-CoV-2 vaccination. The receptor set was obtained from a human donor who received a COVID-19 vaccine. Each CDR3 is given with its conserved first and last residue. D genes are given only for firm matches. Size tells how often a clone was seen (once, few, many) or the class of an expanded clone, and some rows leave it out.

.	TRBV27	TRBJ1-4	.	TGTGCCAGCAGCCGGCGAGCAACTAATGAAAAACTGTTTTTT	CASSRRATNEKLFF
.	TRBV27	TRBJ1-6	.	TGTGCCAGCAGTTTATTAGGGGTGGAAGGTAATTCACCCCTCCACTTT	CASSLLGVEGNSPLHF
.	TRBV10-1	TRBJ2-2	TRBD1	TGCGCCAGCCTGACAGGGGGTAACACCGGGGAGCTGTTTTTT	CASLTGGNTGELFF
.	TRBV7-2	TRBJ2-7	TRBD2	TGTGCCAGCAGCGGCGGGACTAGCGGGGCTGAGCAGTACTTC	CASSGGTSGAEQYF
.	TRBV12-3/TRBV12-4	TRBJ1-2	.	TGTGCCAGCAGTTTGTGGCAGAGGGGTGGCTACACCTTC	CASSLWQRGGYTF
.	TRBV20-1	TRBJ2-2	TRBD1	TGCAGTGCTCCCGTTAGGGACAGGGCGAACACCGGGGAGCTGTTTTTT	CSAPVRDRANTGELFF
once	TRBV7-8	TRBJ1-6	.	TGTGCCAGCAGCCCCGGGGCGGGGGGTCCCAATTATAATTCACCCCTCCACTTT	CASSPGAGGPNYNSPLHF
.	TRBV7-6	TRBJ2-2	TRBD2	TGTGCCAGCAGCTTAGCACCCGGCGGGGGACTAAACACCGGGGAGCTGTTTTTT	CASSLAPGGGLNTGELFF
.	TRBV9	TRBJ2-4	TRBD2	TGTGCCAGCAGCCCCGTAGGCGGGGGGGCGGGGAACATTCAGTACTTC	CASSPVGGGAGNIQYF
.	TRBV2	TRBJ1-3	TRBD1	TGTGCCAGCAGCCCCCGCCGGACAGGGGGAAACACCATATATTTT	CASSPRRTGGNTIYF
.	TRBV28	TRBJ1-1	.	TGTGCCAGCAGCCCTGGAGGGGTAGAAAGCACTGAAGCTTTCTTT	CASSPGGVESTEAFF
few	TRBV7-2	TRBJ1-2	.	TGTGCCAGCAGCCCCGGGACCGACTATGGCTACACCTTC	CASSPGTDYGYTF
once	TRBV6-5	TRBJ2-3	TRBD1	TGTGCCAGCAGTTACTCGATGTCGGGGACAGGAGATACGCAGTATTTT	CASSYSMSGTGDTQYF
.	TRBV5-4	TRBJ2-3	TRBD1	TGTGCCAGCAGCTTTAGGGACAGGGGGGCAGATACGCAGTATTTT	CASSFRDRGADTQYF
.	TRBV7-9	TRBJ1-5	TRBD1	TGTGCCAGCAGCTTAGGGACAGGGGATAATCAGCCCCAGCATTTT	CASSLGTGDNQPQHF
.	TRBV4-2	TRBJ1-2	.	TGTGCCAGCAGCCAAGAGGGCAACTATGGCTACACCTTC	CASSQEGNYGYTF
.	TRBV27	TRBJ2-3	.	TGTGCCAGCCGGCGGCAGGGATTTTCTAGTTACACAGATACGCAGTATTTT	CASRRQGFSSYTDTQYF
.	TRBV20-1	TRBJ1-4	TRBD1	TGCAGTGCTAGAGAGACAGGGTCTAATGAAAAACTGTTTTTT	CSARETGSNEKLFF
once	TRBV6-1	TRBJ2-2	TRBD2	TGTGCCAGCAGTGAAGCGCTTTGGCTAGCGGACACCGGGGAGCTGTTTTTT	CASSEALWLADTGELFF
.	TRBV11-3	TRBJ1-4	TRBD1	TGTGCCAGCAGCGGACAGGGTATGGCTGTTGAAAAACTGTTTTTT	CASSGQGMAVEKLFF
few	TRBV5-3	TRBJ2-5	.	TGTGCCAGCAGCCTGGGCCCAGGCCAGACCCAAGAGACCCAGTACTTC	CASSLGPGQTQETQYF
few	TRBV25-1	TRBJ1-1	TRBD1	TGTGCCAGCAGTGAATCGGGCGGGGGACAGGGGGCTTATGAAGCTTTCTTT	CASSESGGGQGAYEAFF
.	TRBV12-1	TRBJ1-1	.	TGTGCCAGCAGCTTATCTAGAGGGGATACTGAAGCTTTCTTT	CASSLSRGDTEAFF
.	TRBV5-1	TRBJ1-1	TRBD1	TGCGCCAGCAGCTTGGGGCCACAGGGGCGGACTGAAGCTTTCTTT	CASSLGPQGRTEAFF
.	TRBV19	TRBJ2-3	TRBD1	TGTGCCAGTAGTATAGACGGACAGGGCGGAGATACGCAGTATTTT	CASSIDGQGGDTQYF
.	TRBV19	TRBJ1-5	.	TGTGCCAGTACTTCGCGGGGGATGGCAAGCAATCAGCCCCAGCATTTT	CASTSRGMASNQPQHF
.	TRBV5-1	TRBJ2-5	TRBD2	TGCGCCAGCAGCTTGTTAGCGGGGCAAGAGACCCAGTACTTC	CASSLLAGQETQYF
.	TRBV19	TRBJ2-4	TRBD2	TGTGCCAGTAGTATCGGGCACCAGGGACTAGAGGGGTACAAAAACATTCAGTACTTC	CASSIGHQGLEGYKNIQYF
.	TRBV2	TRBJ1-5	.	TGTGCCAGCAGCCCATTTAGGGCGAGCAATCAGCCCCAGCATTTT	CASSPFRASNQPQHF
few	TRBV20-1	TRBJ1-5	.	TGCAGTGCGAAGTCTCGGCATAGGCCCCAGCATTTT	CSAKSRHRPQHF
.	TRBV30	TRBJ1-2	.	TGTGCCTGGAGTGTACAGAGCGGCAGGGGCTACACCTTC	CAWSVQSGRGYTF